This is a list of T cell receptor beta chains from one sample in a study of CD8 T cells in ankylosing spondylitis. TCRdb reprocessed the 5' RACE reads via MiXCR and lists one record per CDR3 protein. The sample holds some 240,000 distinct CDR3 sequences, around 6.6% seen once. The sequencing sample was made of blood, either unsorted or a sorted T cell fraction (not recorded which). Source of these receptors: a male donor with ankylosing spondylitis. Both conserved end residues are part of each CDR3. Each record gives: D gene, J gene, V gene, clone size, CDR3 length, CDR3 DNA, CDR3 protein. A D gene is named only where the DNA matches it firmly. Clone sizes are given selectively: once, few, many, or a class where the clone is expanded.

- | TRBJ1-2 | TRBV28 | many | 15 | TGTGCCAGCAGTTTCGGGAGGGGGAGAAACTATGGCTACACCTTC | CASSFGRGRNYGYTF
- | TRBJ1-5 | TRBV15 | many | 17 | TGTGCCACCAGCAGAGATCGCAGGGCCACAAGCAATCAGCCCCAGCATTTT | CATSRDRRATSNQPQHF
- | TRBJ2-4 | TRBV27 | many | 12 | TGTGCCAGCAGTAGTACACGAGGAATCCAGTACTTC | CASSSTRGIQYF
TRBD1 | TRBJ2-5 | TRBV12-3/TRBV12-4 | - | 14 | TGTGCCAGCAGTTTAGTCCCAGGGGGAGAGACCCAGTACTTC | CASSLVPGGETQYF
TRBD1 | TRBJ1-1 | TRBV7-9 | many | 15 | TGTGCCAGCAGCTACACAGGGGCGATGAACACTGAAGCTTTCTTT | CASSYTGAMNTEAFF
- | TRBJ2-7 | TRBV7-9 | many | 13 | TGTGCCAGCAGCGTACCCTCCTCAAGAGAGCAGTACTTC | CASSVPSSREQYF
- | TRBJ2-1 | TRBV3-1 | many | 16 | TGCGCCAGCAGCCAAGATTTGGGGAGCTCCTACAATGAGCAGTTCTTC | CASSQDLGSSYNEQFF
TRBD2 | TRBJ2-7 | TRBV20-1 | - | 18 | TGCAGTGCTAGAGGCCGGGGCCGAGGACTAGCGGACCCCTACGAGCAGTACTTC | CSARGRGRGLADPYEQYF
- | TRBJ2-1 | TRBV9 | - | 16 | TGTGCCAGCAGCGGTGGTAGGGCGTCTGTGTTCAATGAGCAGTTCTTC | CASSGGRASVFNEQFF
TRBD1 | TRBJ1-1 | TRBV7-9 | many | 15 | TGTGCCAGCAGCTTAGGTAAACAGGGGATCACTGAAGCTTTCTTT | CASSLGKQGITEAFF
TRBD2 | TRBJ2-3 | TRBV23-1 | many | 21 | TGCGCCAGCAGTCAATCAAGGAGGGAATTTGCGGGAGGATATTACACAGATACGCAGTATTTT | CASSQSRREFAGGYYTDTQYF
- | TRBJ2-1 | TRBV9 | many | 16 | TGTGCCAGCAGCGCCTCCCAGGTTAGGGCCAACAATGAGCAGTTCTTC | CASSASQVRANNEQFF
TRBD2 | TRBJ2-2 | TRBV12-3/TRBV12-4 | many | 15 | TGTGCCAGCAGTTTGAGGACTAGCGGGAGAGGGGAGCTGTTTTTT | CASSLRTSGRGELFF
- | TRBJ2-1 | TRBV30 | few | 17 | TGTGCCTGGAGCGCTAGAAGGGGCTACCTCCTCGACAATGAGCAGTTCTTC | CAWSARRGYLLDNEQFF
- | TRBJ2-7 | TRBV9 | few | 15 | TGTGCCAGCAGCGTCGGGAGTCTATCCTGGGACGAGCAGTACTTC | CASSVGSLSWDEQYF
- | TRBJ2-7 | TRBV11-2 | many | 15 | TGTGCCAGCAGCCCCGGGGGATCTTACGGGGACGAGCAGTACTTC | CASSPGGSYGDEQYF
- | TRBJ1-2 | TRBV4-3 | - | 16 | TGCGCCAGCAGCCAAGATCTCCTTTCAAGATTCTATGGCTACACCTTC | CASSQDLLSRFYGYTF
- | TRBJ1-5 | TRBV7-9 | - | 16 | TGTGCCAGCAGCCTGTCGGACCTGGGGAGCAAACAGCCCCAGCATTTT | CASSLSDLGSKQPQHF
- | TRBJ2-5 | TRBV7-9 | many | 13 | TGTGCCAGCAGCTTAAGGCAGGAAGAGACCCAGTACTTC | CASSLRQEETQYF
TRBD2 | TRBJ2-2 | TRBV4-3 | many | 19 | TGCGCCAGCAGCCAAGTTTTCGGGACTAGCGGGAGGTACACCGGGGAGCTGTTTTTT | CASSQVFGTSGRYTGELFF
- | TRBJ2-1 | TRBV20-1 | many | 15 | TGCAGTGCTAGAGACGGGACCAAAACTTACAATGAGCAGTTCTTC | CSARDGTKTYNEQFF
TRBD1 | TRBJ2-7 | TRBV12-3/TRBV12-4 | many | 14 | TGTGCCAGCAGTTTGGCAGGGGGTCCCTACGAGCAGTACTTC | CASSLAGGPYEQYF
- | TRBJ1-2 | TRBV20-1 | many | 12 | TGCAGTGCTAGAGGACCGACCTATGGCTACACCTTC | CSARGPTYGYTF
TRBD1 | TRBJ1-1 | TRBV29-1 | many | 14 | TGCAGCGTTGAAGATCCCGGGACAGGGGGCCGTGCTTTCTTT | CSVEDPGTGGRAFF
- | TRBJ2-1 | TRBV6-2/TRBV6-3 | many | 13 | TGTGCCAGTAGCCCGACTAGCTACAATGAGCAGTTCTTC | CASSPTSYNEQFF
TRBD1 | TRBJ1-5 | TRBV4-1 | many | 15 | TGCGCCAGCAGCCAAGAGGCGACAGGGAGACAGCCCCAGCATTTT | CASSQEATGRQPQHF
- | TRBJ2-7 | TRBV7-8 | few | 14 | TGTGCCAGCAGCTCGGGGGGCACGAACGTCGAGCAGTACTTC | CASSSGGTNVEQYF
- | TRBJ1-2 | TRBV20-1 | many | 14 | TGCAGTGCTAGATTTGGACCGGTCCGGGACGGCTACACCTTC | CSARFGPVRDGYTF
TRBD2 | TRBJ2-3 | TRBV6-1 | many | 17 | TGTGCCAGCAGTGAAGCGCCGGGACTAGCGGGAGTTCTTACGCAGTATTTT | CASSEAPGLAGVLTQYF
- | TRBJ2-1 | TRBV11-1 | - | 16 | TGTGCCAGCAGCTTACCCACGGGGGCTACTGACAATGAGCAGTTCTTC | CASSLPTGATDNEQFF
- | TRBJ2-7 | TRBV4-3 | many | 15 | TGCGCCAGCAGCCAACTAGGTACAGGATCCTACGAGCAGTACTTC | CASSQLGTGSYEQYF
TRBD1 | TRBJ2-7 | TRBV4-3 | few | 16 | TGCGCCAGCAGCCCGGGGACAGGGGGATTTGCCTACGAGCAGTACTTC | CASSPGTGGFAYEQYF
- | TRBJ2-7 | TRBV7-9 | many | 11 | TGTGCCAGCAGCTGGGGACCGGACTCTTCCTTC | CASSWGPDSSF
TRBD1 | TRBJ1-2 | TRBV29-1 | once | 14 | TGCAGCGTTGACCCCACAGGGGGCGCGAGTGGCTACACCTTC | CSVDPTGGASGYTF
TRBD1 | TRBJ2-5 | TRBV20-1 | many | 15 | TGCAGTGCTAGAGGGACAGGGGGAGAGGTGGAGACCCAGTACTTC | CSARGTGGEVETQYF
- | TRBJ2-1 | TRBV12-3/TRBV12-4 | many | 14 | TGTGCCAGCACGCTTAGAAGTAGGTCCAATGAGCAGTTCTTC | CASTLRSRSNEQFF
- | TRBJ1-2 | TRBV11-1 | - | 16 | TGTGCCAGCAGCCCCCACCCAGAGATCCGAGGCTATGGCTACACCTTC | CASSPHPEIRGYGYTF
TRBD2 | TRBJ2-4 | TRBV12-3/TRBV12-4 | many | 14 | TGTGCCAGTAGCGGGAGAGGGTCCAAAAACATTCAGTACTTC | CASSGRGSKNIQYF
TRBD1 | TRBJ2-7 | TRBV10-3 | many | 14 | TGTGCCATCAGTGAGCCGCAGGGGGCCTACGAGCAGTACTTC | CAISEPQGAYEQYF
TRBD2 | TRBJ2-1 | TRBV7-8 | many | 16 | TGTGCCAGCAGCTTAGGGCTAGCGGGACCAAGGGCTGAGCAGTTCTTC | CASSLGLAGPRAEQFF
- | TRBJ2-3 | TRBV7-8 | few | 15 | TGTGCCAGCAGCCCTGGGGTTGGTTTCACAGATACGCAGTATTTT | CASSPGVGFTDTQYF
TRBD1 | TRBJ2-5 | TRBV27 | few | 16 | TGTGCCAGCAGTTTAATAAGAACAGGGGGCAGGGGGACCCAGTACTTC | CASSLIRTGGRGTQYF
- | TRBJ2-3 | TRBV28 | many | 17 | TGTGCCAGCAGTTTGGTGGGCCGACTAAGAAGCACAGATACGCAGTATTTT | CASSLVGRLRSTDTQYF
TRBD1 | TRBJ2-3 | TRBV29-1 | many | 12 | TGCAGCGCGGAGAGTAATCTACCAGACAGGGGTTTT | CSAESNLPDRGF
TRBD1 | TRBJ2-7 | TRBV30 | - | 15 | TGTGCCTGGAGTCCCCCGGACAGGTCCCCCTACGAGCAGTACTTC | CAWSPPDRSPYEQYF
- | TRBJ2-2 | TRBV4-2 | many | 15 | TGTGCCAGCAGCCAAGATTGGGCCCCCACCGGGGAGCTGTTTTTT | CASSQDWAPTGELFF
TRBD1 | TRBJ1-5 | TRBV4-2 | few | 17 | TGTGCCAGCAGCCAAGAGTACTCGGGACAGGGCAATCAGCCCCAGCATTTT | CASSQEYSGQGNQPQHF
- | TRBJ2-1 | TRBV6-1 | - | 14 | TGTGCCAGCTCCTCGGACCTACTCTACAATGAGCAGTTCTTC | CASSSDLLYNEQFF
- | TRBJ2-7 | TRBV6-1 | many | 14 | TGTGCCAGCAGTACCGGAGCATTCTCCTACGAGCAGTACTTC | CASSTGAFSYEQYF
TRBD1 | TRBJ2-2 | TRBV29-1 | many | 16 | TGCAGCGTTGGGGGACAGGGACCCCCAACGGCCGGGGAGCTGTTTTTT | CSVGGQGPPTAGELFF
TRBD2 | TRBJ2-7 | TRBV5-1 | many | 18 | TGCGCCAGCAGCTTGGAAGCGCTCCAGGGAGGGGACTCCTACGAGCAGTACTTC | CASSLEALQGGDSYEQYF
TRBD2 | TRBJ2-7 | TRBV10-2 | few | 14 | TGCGCCAGCCGGGGGGGTAGCGTCACCTACGAGCAGTACTTC | CASRGGSVTYEQYF
- | TRBJ2-7 | TRBV9 | many | 14 | TGTGCCAGCAGCGTAGAAGGTACTAACTACGAGCAGTACTTC | CASSVEGTNYEQYF
TRBD2 | TRBJ2-7 | TRBV3-1 | many | 15 | TGTGCCAGCAGTCTCGGACTAGCGGGAGACGGCGAGCAGTACTTC | CASSLGLAGDGEQYF
TRBD1 | TRBJ2-7 | TRBV5-6 | few | 14 | TGTGCCAGCAGCTTAGGGACAGGGGGCCGGGAGCAGTACTTC | CASSLGTGGREQYF